A selection of T cell receptor beta chains follows, all from one sample in a study of T cells in Graves' hyperthyroidism and ophthalmopathy. One entry per CDR3 protein, called by TCRdb with MiXCR from the multiplex PCR reads. Of a few hundred thousand distinct CDR3 sequences listed, about a sixth are singletons. Sequencing was performed on blood. The source of these receptors is a woman aged 40 to 50 with Graves' ophthalmopathy. CDR3s include the opening cysteine and the closing phenylalanine or tryptophan. The D gene is left open where the match is weak. The size entry is marked missing in some rows and otherwise reads once, few, many or a size class.

>TRBV29-1|few|-|TRBJ2-7
CSVATDTSSYEQYF
TGCAGCGTGGCGACGGACACCAGCTCCTACGAGCAGTACTTC
>TRBV19|-|-|TRBJ2-2
CASSIPGAGELFF
TGTGCCAGTAGTATTCCCGGAGCCGGGGAGCTGTTTTTT
>TRBV20-1|few|-|TRBJ1-6
CSASRGRENSPLHF
TGCAGTGCTAGTCGCGGCAGAGAAAATTCACCCCTCCACTTT
>TRBV27|many|-|TRBJ2-6
CASSASFFGSGANVLTF
TGTGCCAGCAGTGCCTCTTTTTTTGGCTCTGGGGCCAACGTCCTGACTTTC
>TRBV6-5|-|-|TRBJ1-2
CASSYTRDNYGYTF
TGTGCCAGCAGTTACACCAGGGATAACTATGGCTACACCTTC
>TRBV2|many|-|TRBJ2-1
CASRRDSNEQFF
TGTGCCAGCAGGCGGGACAGCAATGAGCAGTTCTTC
>TRBV30|many|TRBD2|TRBJ2-3
CAWLLAGGLTDTQYF
TGTGCCTGGCTACTAGCGGGGGGCCTCACAGATACGCAGTATTTT
>TRBV27|many|TRBD1|TRBJ2-4
CASSRDRGRDIQYF
TGTGCCAGCAGTCGGGACAGGGGGCGAGACATTCAGTACTTC
>TRBV28|-|TRBD2|TRBJ2-7
CASRRLGTISSYEQYF
TGTGCCAGCAGGCGCCTAGGGACTATTAGCTCCTACGAGCAGTACTTC
>TRBV28|many|TRBD2|TRBJ2-1
CASRGLAGYNEQFF
TGTGCCAGCAGAGGACTAGCGGGCTACAATGAGCAGTTCTTC
>TRBV2|few|-|TRBJ1-2
CASRHEGYTF
TGTGCCAGCAGGCACGAGGGCTACACCTTC
>TRBV3-1|few|-|TRBJ2-5
CASSLNPGTQYF
TGTGCCAGCAGCCTAAATCCGGGGACCCAGTACTTC
>TRBV20-1|many|-|TRBJ1-5
CSARAERVQNQPQHF
TGCAGTGCTAGAGCAGAGCGAGTCCAAAATCAGCCCCAGCATTTT
>TRBV30|many|-|TRBJ2-7
CAWSPDGAYEQYF
TGTGCCTGGAGCCCGGATGGAGCCTACGAGCAGTACTTC
>TRBV7-9|few|-|TRBJ1-5
CASSAGAQPQHF
TGTGCCAGCAGCGCCGGGGCCCAGCCCCAGCATTTT
>TRBV27|-|-|TRBJ1-4
CASSSVLGREELFF
TGTGCCAGCAGTTCGGTGTTGGGAAGAGAAGAACTGTTTTTT
>TRBV11-2|many|TRBD2|TRBJ2-3
CASSREGGTDTQYF
TGTGCCAGCAGCCGGGAGGGCGGCACAGATACGCAGTATTTT
>TRBV2|-|-|TRBJ1-2
CVGQGTNYGYTF
TGTGTTGGGCAGGGCACTAACTATGGCTACACCTTC
>TRBV5-1|few|-|TRBJ1-1
CASSTGTSATAFF
TGCGCCAGCAGCACCGGCACTTCCGCCACGGCTTTCTTT
>TRBV6-5|many|-|TRBJ1-5
CASSYREGNQPQHF
TGTGCCAGCAGTTACCGGGAGGGCAATCAGCCCCAGCATTTT
>TRBV5-1|many|-|TRBJ2-4
CASSIEQLAKNIQYF
TGCGCCAGCAGCATAGAACAGCTAGCCAAAAACATTCAGTACTTC
>TRBV6-1|few|-|TRBJ2-7
CASRFRGTYEQYF
TGTGCCAGCAGGTTCAGGGGAACGTACGAGCAGTACTTC
>TRBV9|few|-|TRBJ1-3
CASSDGPLSGNTIYF
TGTGCCAGCAGCGACGGCCCCCTCTCTGGAAACACCATATATTTT
>TRBV7-8|-|-|TRBJ1-5
CASSLADSYQPQHF
TGTGCCAGCAGCTTGGCCGACAGCTATCAGCCCCAGCATTTT
>TRBV24-1|-|TRBD1|TRBJ2-1
CATSGGTGGLHEQFF
TGTGCCACCAGTGGGGGGACAGGGGGTTTGCATGAGCAGTTCTTC
>TRBV28|many|-|TRBJ1-2
CASSLGGAAYGYTF
TGTGCCAGCAGCTTGGGAGGGGCAGCATATGGCTACACCTTC
>TRBV3-1|many|-|TRBJ1-2
CASSGSNYGYTF
TGTGCCAGCAGCGGGTCGAACTATGGCTACACCTTC
>TRBV7-8|-|-|TRBJ2-1
CASSPPFTYNEQFF
TGTGCCAGCAGCCCCCCGTTTACCTACAATGAGCAGTTCTTC
>TRBV28|many|-|TRBJ2-7
CASTLSTNSYEQYF
TGTGCCAGCACCCTCAGCACTAACTCCTACGAGCAGTACTTC
>TRBV6-1|many|TRBD1|TRBJ1-5
CASNDAGGSNQPQHF
TGTGCCAGCAATGATGCAGGGGGCAGCAATCAGCCCCAGCATTTT
>TRBV12-3/TRBV12-4|many|TRBD1|TRBJ2-6
CASSEGQGALGANVLTF
TGTGCCAGCAGTGAGGGACAGGGGGCGCTTGGGGCCAACGTCCTGACTTTC
>TRBV28|-|TRBD1|TRBJ1-5
CASQDRGQPQHF
TGTGCCAGCCAGGACAGGGGTCAGCCCCAGCATTTT
>TRBV20-1|few|TRBD2|TRBJ2-3
CSASPRLAGGWADTQYF
TGCAGTGCTAGCCCTCGACTAGCGGGTGGGTGGGCAGATACGCAGTATTTT
>TRBV2|many|-|TRBJ2-1
CASRRDSENNEQFF
TGTGCCAGCAGGCGGGACAGCGAAAACAATGAGCAGTTCTTC
>TRBV5-1|many|TRBD1|TRBJ2-1
CASSLAGTGLSYNEQFF
TGCGCCAGCAGCTTGGCCGGGACAGGGCTATCCTACAATGAGCAGTTCTTC
>TRBV7-3|few|-|TRBJ1-2
CASSPMTGLYYGYTF
TGTGCCAGCAGCCCGATGACAGGACTATACTATGGCTACACCTTC
>TRBV4-1|few|-|TRBJ1-1
CASSHGDIYEAFF
TGCGCCAGCAGCCATGGGGACATTTATGAAGCTTTCTTT
>TRBV5-1|few|TRBD1|TRBJ2-1
CASSPGTEGNEQFF
TGCGCCAGCAGTCCAGGGACAGAAGGCAATGAGCAGTTCTTC
>TRBV3-1|many|TRBD2|TRBJ2-1
CASSQVLAGDNEQFF
TGTGCCAGCAGCCAAGTACTAGCGGGAGACAATGAGCAGTTCTTC
>TRBV6-1|many|-|TRBJ1-5
CASSERGRNQPQHF
TGTGCCAGCAGTGAACGGGGCCGAAATCAGCCCCAGCATTTT
>TRBV4-2|-|-|TRBJ1-5
CASSQDGRGDGNQPQHF
TGTGCCAGCAGCCAAGATGGACGGGGTGACGGCAATCAGCCCCAGCATTTT
>TRBV28|many|-|TRBJ2-7
CASSPRGTLPYEQYF
TGTGCCAGCTCCCCTAGGGGGACTCTTCCCTACGAGCAGTACTTC
>TRBV3-1|many|-|TRBJ2-7
CASSPQAVKGIHEQYF
TGTGCCAGCAGCCCACAAGCAGTTAAGGGGATCCACGAGCAGTACTTC
>TRBV5-1|few|TRBD2|TRBJ2-3
CASSLGLLAGNADTQYF
TGCGCCAGCAGCTTGGGCCTCTTAGCGGGAAACGCAGATACGCAGTATTTT
>TRBV5-6|many|TRBD1|TRBJ2-3
CASSRENRGPDTQYF
TGTGCCAGCAGCCGAGAAAACAGGGGTCCAGATACGCAGTATTTT
>TRBV5-4|-|-|TRBJ2-3
CASSLDYRARQYF
TGTGCCAGCAGCTTGGACTACAGGGCCCGTCAGTATTTT
>TRBV28|-|-|TRBJ1-3
CASSLWGPGNTIYF
TGTGCCAGCAGTTTATGGGGCCCTGGAAACACCATATATTTT
>TRBV18|many|-|TRBJ1-5
CASSRDGYNQPQHF
TGTGCCAGCTCGCGGGACGGGTACAATCAGCCCCAGCATTTT
>TRBV3-1|many|-|TRBJ2-1
CASSQFRSGEQFF
TGTGCCAGCAGCCAGTTCCGTTCGGGTGAGCAGTTCTTC
>TRBV27|many|-|TRBJ1-2
CASSPRSQYGYTF
TGTGCCAGCAGTCCCCGGAGCCAGTATGGCTACACCTTC
>TRBV5-1|few|TRBD2|TRBJ2-3
CASSLVAGGRNTNTQYF
TGCGCCAGCAGCTTGGTAGCGGGAGGGCGCAACACGAATACGCAGTATTTT
>TRBV6-1|-|-|TRBJ2-1
CASSPPSNAQFF
TGTGCCAGCAGCCCCCCATCGAATGCACAGTTCTTC
>TRBV2|many|-|TRBJ2-7
CASRTKTTYEQYF
TGTGCCAGCCGTACAAAGACCACCTACGAGCAGTACTTC